This T cell receptor (beta chain) emerged from a study of precursors of human CD4 cytotoxic T cells (dated by TCRdb to the late 2010s). For the wider study: The bulk TCR-seq analysis covered CD4+ memory subsets from some 15 donors in total. Sequences for both the TCRalpha and TCRbeta chains came out of the TCR-seq analysis of 11 to 15 donors (table S7). Study-wide findings and limitations: The limitation that the direction of differentiation between precursor and effector cells cannot be definitively established by a human observational design was noted by the authors. More restricted TCR repertoires, with lower diversity and more expanded clonotypes, were shown by IL-7Rhigh and IL-7R- TEMRA subsets than by TCM and TEM subsets. Some bulk TCR-seq comparisons included only 13 of the 14 donors, suggesting not every subset was available for every donor. Expanded effector clonotypes made up a larger fraction of IL-7Rhigh TEMRA clonotypes than of TEM or TCM clonotypes.

Reads for this sample came from an Illumina MiSeq. As for how the authors treated the data: The Shannon-Wiener index, calculated in VDJtools, was used to measure repertoire diversity. Expanded TCRbeta clonotypes were defined as those with a clonotype frequency of at least 3. The public reads were run again by TCRdb, first through fastp at Q25 and then through MiXCR, and only productive beta chains were kept. Identical CDR3 proteins give one entry, which carries the most common genes and DNA. TCRdb, not the original authors, processed these V and J calls. The sample data list about 470 distinct CDR3 sequences, and approximately 15% of these were observed just once. The ten most abundant clones make up less than 15% of the sample. Compared with the rest of its sample, this clonotype is large (0.1 to 1%). Its antigen remains undetermined. Per-base quality was not reported, and no clone a single base away is much larger than it.

To test a precursor-effector relationship among CD4 cytotoxic T cells, bulk UMI-based TCR sequencing was performed on four sorted CD4+ memory subsets (TCM, TEM, IL-7Rhigh TEMRA, IL-7R- TEMRA). Cells were obtained from peripheral blood mononuclear cells that had been isolated from human blood. This clonotype was obtained from a human donor in good health. The sequencing sample was made of memory CD4+ T cells from blood (PBMCs).

The CDR3 loop reads CSVQTGAGPNSPLHF. The DNA is as follows: TGCAGCGTCCAAACAGGGGCGGGACCTAATTCACCCCTCCACTTT. The sequence joins TRBV29-1 to TRBJ1-6, with 7 bases matching TRBD1. The germline V gene sets CDR1 to SQVTM and CDR2 to ANQGSEA. V loses 6 bases at its end and J loses 6 bases; junction bases beyond the gene matches: 11. Spanning cysteine to phenylalanine, the CDR3 consists of 15 amino acids. Left in the record is the CDR3 DNA by itself, 45 bases read in frame from the first base.